A single T cell receptor (beta chain) is shown here with its context. There is no known antigen for this receptor. No qualities accompany the bases; no much larger clone lies one base away. To be included, a participant needed at least one PBMC sample from before ART initiation plus at least two post-ART samples. Every participant with HIV received treatment in the United States of America. Cryopreserved samples of about 0.95-10 million PBMC were thawed and washed before DNA extraction. At the time of the earliest PBMC sample, participants with HIV were aged between roughly 20 and 55 years. PBMC samples were contributed by each participant from 1-4 timepoints before ART initiation and 2-8 timepoints after ART initiation, with a median of 7 samples. Serial HIV viral load, CD4+ T-cell count, ART history and demographic data were obtained for every participant. A Qiagen kit on a QIAcube was used to extract genomic DNA from unsorted PBMC, with samples processed in batches of 12.

This sample is drawn from a study of long-term antiretroviral therapy in people with HIV (dated by TCRdb to between 2021 and 2024). Looking at the study overall: The earliest samples were collected approximately a decade before the 2015 WHO recommendation for immediate ART, a period when ART was typically delayed until CD4 counts fell. No cross-contamination during QIAcube processing turned up in test extractions that ran a monoclonal T-cell line alongside approximately 35 polyclonal samples. Eleven of the 30 participants with HIV were female. From some 30 adults with confirmed HIV infection, the cohort provided 150 to 200 cryopreserved PBMC samples, gathered serially across a mean of about six years (range 1-12). A retrospective serial study tested whether ART initiation and durable HIV suppression were associated with changes in peripheral blood TRB repertoire composition and diversity.

The immunoSEQ hsTCRB v3.0 assay was used at survey level resolution for TRB variable region sequencing. A depth of roughly 35,000-55,000 T-cell genomes per sample was targeted for TRB sequencing. TRB libraries were pooled and sequenced on an Illumina MiSeq using a v3 150-cycle kit. Turning to the authors' computational methods: Repertoire analysis was run in R within a reproducible Nextflow workflow that covered QC, data transformation and analysis. LymphoSeq2, an R package for AIRR-Seq data exploration, was used to implement custom analyses. After excluding a few samples that yielded fewer than 5000 total TRB sequences, 188 HIV repertoires remained for analysis. Among the approximately 190 retained HIV repertoires, some 60 were collected before ART initiation and 120 to 140 were collected after ART initiation. Each repertoire was downsampled to 5000 TRB nucleotide sequences, and summary statistics were averaged across 100 downsampling iterations. The analysis kept only TRB sequences whose CDR3 regions were at least seven amino acids long. Two measures captured diversity: a Shannon entropy-derived clonality score and the Gini coefficient. Repertoire networks linked the top 5000 CDR3 amino acid sequences whenever two sequences differed by an edit distance of one. For TRB CDR3 amino acid sequences, GLIPH2 was used to predict antigen specificity groups and MHC restriction. Known CMV, EBV, HIV or tissue antigen associations were flagged by matching CDR3 amino acid sequences against VDJdb and McPAS-TCR. Pre-ART, post-ART and control groups were compared with Wilcoxon signed-rank tests and Holm-Bonferroni correction. Here the immuneACCESS table is served through TCRdb, limited to in-frame sequences with V and J called. Missing clones are a known gap in these copies; in checked studies unresolved V genes cover under half, and the rest lacks a known reason. V, J and clone size derive from that table, while D and trimming were established from the DNA sequence. The sample data list about 29,000 clones, and 85% to 90% of these were observed just once. The top ten constitute around 9% of the sample.

Results and caveats for the whole study, not just this receptor: ART initiation was associated with a significant increase in TRB diversity, but diversity stayed significantly below transplant donor controls even after long-term ART. HIV repertoires had narrower CDR3 length ranges than controls, and the network structure suggested an antigen-experienced repertoire that shifted only slightly toward naive after ART. Expanded TRB clones identified before ART initiation dominated the repertoire at all time points, although this dominance fluctuated and declined in many PLHIV after ART. Because cell numbers in pre-ART samples were limited, unsorted PBMC were profiled instead of sorted CD4+ and CD8+ T cells. The samples span the years 2004 to 2017, and the ART regimens used at that time may not be as effective as current regimens. Inferences about post-ART repertoire changes were limited because no data were available on ART adherence, viral resistance or therapy changes. Since PBMC availability was limited, sequencing covered only the TCR beta chain, with no alpha chain pairing.

This specimen was unsorted PBMCs, taken 3.2 years before starting antiretroviral therapy. This TCR was recovered from a man over 45 with HIV.

The CDR3 corresponds to CASIAIRGVQGYEQYF. The DNA sequence is as follows: TGTGCCAGCATAGCCATAAGGGGGGTTCAGGGATACGAGCAGTACTTC. This receptor chain uses TRBV2 and TRBJ2-7; the D gene may be TRBD1 or TRBD2, since each aligns over 6 bases. Trimming takes 7 bases from V and 4 bases from J, and the germline ends sit 23 bases apart. The CDR1 and CDR2 encoded by the germline V gene are SNHLY and FYNNEI. The CDR3 spans 16 residues, from the cysteine through the phenylalanine. Solely the CDR3 DNA is kept, with 48 bases framed from the first base.